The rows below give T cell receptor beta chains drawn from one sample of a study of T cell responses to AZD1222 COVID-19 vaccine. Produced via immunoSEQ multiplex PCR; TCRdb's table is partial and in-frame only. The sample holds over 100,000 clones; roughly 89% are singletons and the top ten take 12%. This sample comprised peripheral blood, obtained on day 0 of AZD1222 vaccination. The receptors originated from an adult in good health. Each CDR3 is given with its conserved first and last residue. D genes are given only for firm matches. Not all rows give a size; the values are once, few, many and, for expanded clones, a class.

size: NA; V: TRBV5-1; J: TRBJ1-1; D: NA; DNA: TGCGCCAGCAGCTTGGAGCCAATGAACACTGAAGCTTTCTTT; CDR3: CASSLEPMNTEAFF
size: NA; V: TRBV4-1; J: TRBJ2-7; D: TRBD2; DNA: TGCGCCAGCAGCCAAGAGCGAGAACTAGCGGAGGGGAACTACGAGCAGTACTTC; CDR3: CASSQERELAEGNYEQYF
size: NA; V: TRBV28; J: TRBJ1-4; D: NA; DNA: TGTGGGGCCGGACCAGTTTTAGGTGAAAAACTGTTTTTT; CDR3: CGAGPVLGEKLFF
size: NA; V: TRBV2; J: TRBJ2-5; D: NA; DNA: TGTGCCAGCAGCGGGGGACAGATGGAGACCCAGTACTTC; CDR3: CASSGGQMETQYF
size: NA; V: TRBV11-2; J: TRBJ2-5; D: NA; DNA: TGTGCCAGCAGCTTAGATCGGGGAGACACCGAGACCCAGTACTTC; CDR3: CASSLDRGDTETQYF
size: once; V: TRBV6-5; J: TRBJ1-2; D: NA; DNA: TGTGCCAGCAGTTACTCGCCCGGATTCGACTATGGCTACACCTTC; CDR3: CASSYSPGFDYGYTF
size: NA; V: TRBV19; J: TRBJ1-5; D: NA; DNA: TGTGCCACCACCCCCCAAGGGAATAGCAATCAGCCCCAGCATTTT; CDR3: CATTPQGNSNQPQHF
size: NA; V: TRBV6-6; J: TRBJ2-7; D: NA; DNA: TGTGCCAGCAGGCCACCACAGGGGACTGACGTGGGGGAGCAGTACTTC; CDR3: CASRPPQGTDVGEQYF
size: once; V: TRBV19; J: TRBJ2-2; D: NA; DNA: TGTGCCAGTAGTCCCCAGGCCTCCACCGGGGAGCTGTTTTTT; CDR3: CASSPQASTGELFF
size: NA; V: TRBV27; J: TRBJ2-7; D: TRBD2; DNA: TGTGCCAGCAGTAAGCGGGAGGAGAGGTACGAGCAGTACTTC; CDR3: CASSKREERYEQYF
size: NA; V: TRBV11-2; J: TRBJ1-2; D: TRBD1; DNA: TGTGCCAGCAGCTTAGACCGGGACAGGACAACTTATGGCTACACCTTC; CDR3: CASSLDRDRTTYGYTF
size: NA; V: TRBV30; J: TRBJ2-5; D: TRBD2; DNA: TGTGCCTGGAGCCCACTAGCGGGAGGGAGGCAGACCCAGTACTTC; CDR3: CAWSPLAGGRQTQYF
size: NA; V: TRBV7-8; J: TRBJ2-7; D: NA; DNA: TGTGCCAGCAGCTCATCAGGGAGTTTGGCCTACGAGCAGTACTTC; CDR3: CASSSSGSLAYEQYF
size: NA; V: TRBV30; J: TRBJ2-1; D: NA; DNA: TGTGCCTGGAGTGTAGATTCCTACAATGAGCAGTTCTTC; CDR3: CAWSVDSYNEQFF
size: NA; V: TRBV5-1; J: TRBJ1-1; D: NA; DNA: TGCGCCAGCAGACGAGACAGGAACACTGAAGCTTTCTTT; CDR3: CASRRDRNTEAFF
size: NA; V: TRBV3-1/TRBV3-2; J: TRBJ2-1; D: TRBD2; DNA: TGTGCCAGCAGCCCCCAGGGTAGCGGGAGTTGGGATGAGCAGTTCTTC; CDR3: CASSPQGSGSWDEQFF
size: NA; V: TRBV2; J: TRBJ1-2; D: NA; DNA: TGTGCCAGCAGTGCGAACTCACCGGGCTACACCTTC; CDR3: CASSANSPGYTF
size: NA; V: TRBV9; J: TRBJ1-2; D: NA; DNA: TGTGCCAGCAGCGAGAAAGTAGGGGGAACTAACTATGGCTACACCTTC; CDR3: CASSEKVGGTNYGYTF
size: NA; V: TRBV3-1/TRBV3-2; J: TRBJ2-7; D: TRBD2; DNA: TGTGCCAGCAGCACGAGCGGGAGGTCGAGCAACTACGAGCAGTACTTC; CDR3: CASSTSGRSSNYEQYF
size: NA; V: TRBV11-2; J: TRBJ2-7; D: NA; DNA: TGTGCCAGCAGCTTGAGAAGCGTCGCCTACGAGCAGTACTTC; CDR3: CASSLRSVAYEQYF
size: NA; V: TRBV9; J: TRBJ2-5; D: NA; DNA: TGTGCCAGCAGCGCGCCACTTGGAGTAGAGACCCAGTACTTC; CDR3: CASSAPLGVETQYF
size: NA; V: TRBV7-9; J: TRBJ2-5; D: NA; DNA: TGTGCCACCAGGACAGCCAAAGAGACCCAGTACTTC; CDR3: CATRTAKETQYF
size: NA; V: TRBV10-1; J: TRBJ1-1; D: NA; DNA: TGCGCCAGCAGAAGGGGTATAGACACTGAAGCTTTCTTT; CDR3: CASRRGIDTEAFF
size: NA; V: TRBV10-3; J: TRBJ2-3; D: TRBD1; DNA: TGTGCCATCAGTGAAGGGCAGGGGGCAGATACGCAGTATTTT; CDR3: CAISEGQGADTQYF
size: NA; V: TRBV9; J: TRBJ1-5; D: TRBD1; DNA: TGTGCCAGCAGCGACGGACCCCTACAGGGGAGCAATCAGCCCCAGCATTTT; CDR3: CASSDGPLQGSNQPQHF